A selection of T cell receptor beta chains follows, all from one sample in a study of blood T cell repertoires in COVID-19. Libraries were prepared by immunoSEQ multiplex PCR; TCRdb keeps only in-frame clonotypes and omits some of them. Among 30,000 to 35,000 clones listed, more than 90% were seen once. Material for sequencing was peripheral blood. The receptors were gathered from a human donor in a cohort sampled during active COVID-19. Both conserved end residues are part of each CDR3. The D gene is left open where the match is weak. Clone size, where shown, is once, few, many, or a class for clones that have expanded.

d_call	v_call	j_call	clone_size	cdr3_nt	cdr3_aa
TRBD2	TRBV27	TRBJ2-1	NA	TGTGCCAGCAGCCCAGGGACTAGCGGGATCTACAATGAGCAGTTCTTC	CASSPGTSGIYNEQFF
NA	TRBV30	TRBJ1-6	NA	TGTGCCTGGACCAACGGGGTCGATGGTTCACCCCTCCACTTT	CAWTNGVDGSPLHF
TRBD1	TRBV6-2/TRBV6-3	TRBJ2-7	NA	TGTGCCAGCAGTTACTCGACAGGGAATTTCTACGAGCAGTACTTC	CASSYSTGNFYEQYF
TRBD2	TRBV10-1	TRBJ2-3	NA	TGCGCCAGCAGTGAGTACGCGGGAGTGGCAGATACGCAGTATTTT	CASSEYAGVADTQYF
NA	TRBV7-9	TRBJ2-2	once	TGTGCCAGCAGCTTAGGTCTAGCCCCCGGGGAGCTGTTTTTT	CASSLGLAPGELFF
NA	TRBV3-1/TRBV3-2	TRBJ2-3	NA	TGTGCCAGCAGCCCTACAATTTTGGGGCGCAGGGGCACAGATACGCAGTATTTT	CASSPTILGRRGTDTQYF
TRBD1	TRBV6-5	TRBJ2-2	NA	TGTGCCAGCAGGGGGGACAGGGGCACCGGGGAGCTGTTTTTT	CASRGDRGTGELFF
NA	TRBV18	TRBJ1-3	once	TGTGCCAGCTCACCAGAGGGACTTAGCGGAAACACCATATATTTT	CASSPEGLSGNTIYF
NA	TRBV4-3	TRBJ1-2	NA	TGCGCCAGCAGCCAAGGGGTAGGACAGAGTAACTATGGCTACACCTTC	CASSQGVGQSNYGYTF
NA	TRBV18	TRBJ2-2	NA	TGTGCCAGCTCACCGTCTAGAACCGGGGAGCTGTTTTTT	CASSPSRTGELFF
TRBD1	TRBV4-1	TRBJ1-1	NA	TGCGCCAGCAGCCAAGGACAGGGCGATACGAACACTGAAGCTTTCTTT	CASSQGQGDTNTEAFF
NA	TRBV24-1	TRBJ2-1	once	TGTGCCACCCAGGGTAAGGCAGACAATGAGCAGTTCTTC	CATQGKADNEQFF
NA	TRBV18	TRBJ2-3	NA	TGTGCCAGCTCACTGGACAACCCTCTGACAGATACGCAGTATTTT	CASSLDNPLTDTQYF
TRBD2	TRBV30	TRBJ2-3	NA	TGTGCCTGGAGTAGCGGGAGGGGGGCAGCAGATACGCAGTATTTT	CAWSSGRGAADTQYF
NA	TRBV7-2	TRBJ1-3	NA	TGTGCCAGCAGCTTCTGGCAGGGGAAGGGAAACACCATATATTTT	CASSFWQGKGNTIYF
NA	TRBV2	TRBJ1-5	NA	TGTGCCAGCAGCAACCAGGGATACGAGCCCCAGCATTTT	CASSNQGYEPQHF
TRBD2	TRBV10-3	TRBJ2-7	NA	TGTGCCATCAGCCGGGAGGGGGGTGACGAGCAGTACTTC	CAISREGGDEQYF
TRBD2	TRBV5-6	TRBJ2-7	NA	TGTGCCAGCAGCTTGGCCGATATAGGAGCGGGGTCCTTCTACGAGCAGTACTTC	CASSLADIGAGSFYEQYF
NA	TRBV2	TRBJ2-3	few	TGTGCCAGCAGCGCAATGACAGCAAGCACAGATACGCAGTATTTT	CASSAMTASTDTQYF
TRBD1	TRBV19	TRBJ2-1	NA	TGTGCCAGTAGTGGGACAGGGGCGTCGGGTGAGCAGTTCTTC	CASSGTGASGEQFF
TRBD2	TRBV13	TRBJ2-3	NA	TGTGCCAGCAGCTTAGGCCAGACTAGCGGAAACCCCGGAGATACGCAGTATTTT	CASSLGQTSGNPGDTQYF
NA	TRBV6-6	TRBJ1-2	NA	TGTGCCAGCAGTTATCCGACAGAGTCTAACTATGGCTACACCTTC	CASSYPTESNYGYTF
NA	TRBV6-5	TRBJ2-1	NA	TGTGCCAGCAGTTACTCGAGCTTGCGAACCGATACGGAGCAGTTCTTC	CASSYSSLRTDTEQFF
NA	TRBV3-1/TRBV3-2	TRBJ1-1	NA	TGTGCCAGCAGCCTGACAGAGAACACTGAAGCTTTCTTT	CASSLTENTEAFF
NA	TRBV5-1	TRBJ2-1	NA	TGCGCCAGCAACAACCACGGGGCAGGGGATAATGAGCAGTTCTTC	CASNNHGAGDNEQFF
TRBD2	TRBV19	TRBJ2-7	NA	TGTGCCAGTAGTATCCGGGGTAGCGGGACCGACGAGCAGTACTTC	CASSIRGSGTDEQYF
NA	TRBV19	TRBJ1-1	NA	TGTGCCAGTAGTATGGCCCGATTCGAAGCTTTCTTT	CASSMARFEAFF
NA	TRBV5-6	TRBJ1-2	NA	TGTGCCAGCAGCCCAGGGTCAGGTCGTAAAGGCTACACCTTC	CASSPGSGRKGYTF
TRBD1	TRBV18	TRBJ1-2	NA	TGTGCCAGCTCACCACCGGGGACAGGAACTAACTATGGCTACACCTTC	CASSPPGTGTNYGYTF
TRBD2	TRBV7-9	TRBJ2-1	NA	TGTGCCAGCAGCTTAGAGGCGGGAGGGAGGAATGAGCAGTTCTTC	CASSLEAGGRNEQFF
NA	TRBV6-6	TRBJ1-4	NA	TGTGCCAGCAGTCTGGGGGGGAATGAAAAACTGTTTTTT	CASSLGGNEKLFF
NA	TRBV4-3	TRBJ2-3	once	TGCGCCAGCAGCCAAGGGAGTTGGGCAGATACGCAGTATTTT	CASSQGSWADTQYF
NA	TRBV6-6	TRBJ2-7	NA	TGTGCCAGCAGTTACATAAGCCAAAACTCCTACGAGCAGTACTTC	CASSYISQNSYEQYF
TRBD1	TRBV30	TRBJ2-7	NA	TGTGCCTGGAGTTTCGGGACAGGGACCCCCTACGAGCAGTACTTC	CAWSFGTGTPYEQYF
TRBD1	TRBV6-5	TRBJ2-7	NA	TGTGCCAGCAGTTTGGGACAGCTTCGGGACGAGCAGTACTTC	CASSLGQLRDEQYF
NA	TRBV10-3	TRBJ2-1	NA	TGTGCCATCAAGGGGGAGGGCTCCTACAATGAGCAGTTCTTC	CAIKGEGSYNEQFF
NA	TRBV20-1	TRBJ2-1	NA	TGCAGTGCTAGTGTAGCGGCCCCCTACAATGAGCAGTTCTTC	CSASVAAPYNEQFF
TRBD1	TRBV4-1	TRBJ2-7	NA	TGCGCCAGCAGCCCCCGGGACAGGGACTACGAGCAGTACTTC	CASSPRDRDYEQYF
TRBD2	TRBV19	TRBJ2-1	NA	TGTGCCAGTCGGGCGGGAGGGTGGAATGAGCAGTTCTTC	CASRAGGWNEQFF
TRBD2	TRBV7-2	TRBJ2-1	NA	TGTGCCAGCAGCTTAGTTGTAGCGGGTCTGGGTGAGCAGTTCTTC	CASSLVVAGLGEQFF
NA	TRBV19	TRBJ1-1	NA	TGTGCCAGTAGTATGAGACGGGCTGAAGCTTTCTTT	CASSMRRAEAFF
TRBD1	TRBV4-2	TRBJ1-2	NA	TGTGCCAGCAGCCCGGGACAGACTTCTAACTATGGCTACACCTTC	CASSPGQTSNYGYTF
NA	TRBV21-1	TRBJ2-7	NA	TGTGCCAGCACCAAGGAGGACAGGTCCAACGAGCAGTACTTC	CASTKEDRSNEQYF
TRBD1	TRBV4-1	TRBJ2-2	NA	TGCGCCAGCAGCCTTACAGGGGCCGGGGAGCTGTTTTTT	CASSLTGAGELFF
TRBD2	TRBV6-5	TRBJ2-1	NA	TGTGCCAGCCACTCCGGGACTAGACCGTTCTTC	CASHSGTRPFF
NA	TRBV2	TRBJ2-7	NA	TGTGCCCGACAGGTTTCTGGGACCTACGAGCAGTACTTC	CARQVSGTYEQYF
NA	TRBV24-1	TRBJ1-4	NA	TGTGCCACCAGTGATTTTACGGTCCCCGAGATACGGGAAGTTAATGAAAAACTGTTTTTT	CATSDFTVPEIREVNEKLFF
NA	TRBV2	TRBJ1-4	NA	TGTGCCAGCAGTGTGGGCCGGGGGGATGAAAAACTGTTTTTT	CASSVGRGDEKLFF
TRBD1	TRBV19	TRBJ2-7	once	TGTGCCAGTAGTCATGACAGGGGCTACGAGCAGTACTTC	CASSHDRGYEQYF
TRBD1	TRBV5-1	TRBJ2-7	NA	TGCGCCAGCAGCGATCGGACAGGGCCCTACGAGCAGTACTTC	CASSDRTGPYEQYF
TRBD1	TRBV3-1/TRBV3-2	TRBJ1-2	NA	TGTGCCAGCAGCCAATTCCCGCTTCAGGGGGCCCTGGGCTATGGCTACACCTTC	CASSQFPLQGALGYGYTF
NA	TRBV9	TRBJ1-6	few	TGTGCCAGCAGCATCCGACAGGCTAATTCACCCCTCCACTTT	CASSIRQANSPLHF
TRBD2	TRBV19	TRBJ2-2	NA	TGTGCCAGTAGTAAACGACTAGCGGGAGGGCAACACGGGGAGCTGTTTTTT	CASSKRLAGGQHGELFF
TRBD1	TRBV30	TRBJ2-7	NA	TGTGCCTGGAGCGGACAGGGGGCAAGCGAGCAGTACTTC	CAWSGQGASEQYF
TRBD1	TRBV18	TRBJ2-1	NA	TGTGCCAGCTCCCCTTCAGGGGGTGGTATGGTAAATGAGCAGTTCTTC	CASSPSGGGMVNEQFF
TRBD2	TRBV5-3	TRBJ2-7	NA	TGTGCCAGAAGATTGGCACCTAGCGGGATCTACGAGCAGTACTTC	CARRLAPSGIYEQYF
NA	TRBV4-1	TRBJ2-3	NA	TGCGCCAGCAGCCAAAAAGCCGATACGCAGTATTTT	CASSQKADTQYF
NA	TRBV29-1	TRBJ1-5	NA	TGCAGCGTTGGCGACCCAGGAGGTAGCAATCAGCCCCAGCATTTT	CSVGDPGGSNQPQHF
NA	TRBV19	TRBJ2-1	NA	TGTGCCAGTAGTATAGTGGGAGCGGGTAATGAGCAGTTCTTC	CASSIVGAGNEQFF